The source of this T cell receptor beta chain is a study of regulatory T cells in long-lasting Graves disease. The CDR3 spans 16 residues. V trimming: 4 bases; J trimming: 4 bases; junction bases outside the gene matches: 4. From germline, CDR1 is SGHKS and CDR2 YYEKEE (reference sequence). Time point: newly diagnosed GD, antithyroid drugs for less than 3 months. The TCR library was prepared using RNA isolated from PBMCs. This clonotype occurred many times. With iRepertoire HTBI primers and Arm-PCR of CDR3 regions, TCR beta libraries were built. MiXCR was run by TCRdb on the multiplex PCR reads, yielding one entry per CDR3 protein. This table has approximately 350,000 distinct CDR3 sequences, around 17% appearing once. The data were also submitted as part of a second study, on T cells in Graves' hyperthyroidism and ophthalmopathy.

Sequencing was performed on peripheral blood mononuclear cells (PBMCs), taken at new diagnosis, from a patient treated with antithyroid drugs. The chain combines TRBV5-5 with TRBJ2-2; 13 positions match TRBD2. The clonotype was recovered from a man aged 35 to 55 with Graves disease. CDR3 residues: CASSAGLAGFTGELFF. The DNA for the CDR3 is TGTGCCAGCAGCGCGGGACTAGCGGGGTTCACCGGGGAGCTGTTTTTT.